These 8 T cell receptor beta chains originate from one sample sequenced in a study of blood T cell repertoires in COVID-19. Sequenced by immunoSEQ multiplex PCR; TCRdb stores in-frame clones only, minus some. The sample lists around 56,000 clones, 91% occurring once. Sequenced sample: peripheral blood. The source is a woman aged 60-70 years with active or convalescent COVID-19.

The CDR3 loop reads CASSRRRTCEQYF. The CDR3 DNA sequence: TGCGCCAGCAGTCGGAGGAGAACTTGCGAGCAGTACTTC. The chain carries TRBV23-1 and TRBJ2-7, with D possibly TRBD2 on 5 matching bases. TRBV23-1 is flagged as an ORF with uncertain function. The CDR3 has 13 amino acids. V was shortened by 4 bases and J by 6 bases, with 13 bases between the two germline ends.

This clone was observed a single time. The rearrangement uses TRBV3-1 (or the pseudogene TRBV3-2) and TRBJ1-1, with TRBD1 identical over 11 bases. J was trimmed by 4 bases and V by 3 bases; bases with no gene match: 4. The CDR3 loop spans 15 amino acids. Germline CDR1 reads LGHDT; CDR2 reads YNNKEL (reference sequence). The CDR3 DNA reads as TGTGCCAGCAGCCATACAGGGACAGGGGGCACTGAAGCTTTCTTT. Its translation is CASSHTGTGGTEAFF.

This chain connects TRBV28 to TRBJ1-2; 8 positions agree with TRBD1. This CDR3 has 13 residues. Germline trimming cut 8 bases from V and 5 bases from J; bases unmatched to any gene: 7. Germline assignment: CDR1 MDHEN and CDR2 SYDVKM. The CDR3 DNA follows: TGTGCCAGCCTAAGCGACAGGGGTTATGGCTACACCTTC. Amino acids: CASLSDRGYGYTF.

The rearrangement joins TRBV28 to TRBJ2-5, with 9 bases that match TRBD2. CDR1 is MDHEN, CDR2 SYDVKM, per germline. The trim removed 11 bases at V and 5 bases at J, leaving 12 bases unmatched. There are 14 residues in the CDR3. As DNA, the CDR3 is TGTGCCGGGGGCTCTGCGGGAGGGGAGGAGACCCAGTACTTC. This sequence encodes CAGGSAGGEETQYF.

The V gene is TRBV4-1, the J gene TRBJ2-7; no clear D gene. The germline V gene has CDR1 MGHRA and CDR2 YSYEKL. With 1 base removed from V and 4 bases from J, the gap between germline ends came to 17 bases. This CDR3 comprises 16 residues. DNA of the CDR3: TGCGCCAGCAGCCAAGCCTTTGAGGTCTTATCTTACGAGCAGTACTTC. As protein: CASSQAFEVLSYEQYF.

The V gene is TRBV4-3, the J gene TRBJ2-3, with 8 bases that match TRBD2. Germline CDR1 LGHNA, CDR2 YSLEER. The CDR3 covers 15 residues. The J segment lost 4 bases and the V segment lost 1 base, leaving 4 bases of the junction unmatched. Here the CDR3 reads CASSQAGRAPDTQYF. CDR3 sequence (DNA): TGCGCCAGCAGCCAAGCCGGGAGGGCCCCAGATACGCAGTATTTT.

The V gene is TRBV28, the J gene TRBJ2-3; TRBD1 matches 8 bases. The CDR3 is 15 residues long. Germline values: CDR1 MDHEN, CDR2 SYDVKM. The ends lost 5 bases at V and 3 bases at J; junction bases unmatched: 7. CDR3 coding DNA: TGTGCCAGCAGTCAACGAGGACAGGGAACAGATACGCAGTATTTT. This sequence encodes CASSQRGQGTDTQYF.

This chain joins TRBV30 and TRBJ1-6, with TRBD1 as a possible D gene (5 bases). CDR3 size: 12 residues. V was pared by 4 bases and J by 10 bases, with 11 bases between. Germline-derived CDR1 and CDR2 are GTSNPN and SVGIG (reference sequence). The CDR3 bases are TGTGCCTGGAATCAGGGAGGATCACCCCTCCACTTT. Translating it yields CAWNQGGSPLHF.